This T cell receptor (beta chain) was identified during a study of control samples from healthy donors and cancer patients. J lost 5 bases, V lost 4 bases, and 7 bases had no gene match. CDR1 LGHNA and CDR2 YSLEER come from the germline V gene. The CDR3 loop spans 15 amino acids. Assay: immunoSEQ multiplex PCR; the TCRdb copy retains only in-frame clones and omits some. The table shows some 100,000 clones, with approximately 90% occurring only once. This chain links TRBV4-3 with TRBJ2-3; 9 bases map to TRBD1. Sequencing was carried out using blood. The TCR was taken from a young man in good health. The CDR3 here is CASSPPGQGIDTQYF. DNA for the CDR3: TGCGCCAGCAGCCCACCGGGACAGGGTATAGATACGCAGTATTTT.